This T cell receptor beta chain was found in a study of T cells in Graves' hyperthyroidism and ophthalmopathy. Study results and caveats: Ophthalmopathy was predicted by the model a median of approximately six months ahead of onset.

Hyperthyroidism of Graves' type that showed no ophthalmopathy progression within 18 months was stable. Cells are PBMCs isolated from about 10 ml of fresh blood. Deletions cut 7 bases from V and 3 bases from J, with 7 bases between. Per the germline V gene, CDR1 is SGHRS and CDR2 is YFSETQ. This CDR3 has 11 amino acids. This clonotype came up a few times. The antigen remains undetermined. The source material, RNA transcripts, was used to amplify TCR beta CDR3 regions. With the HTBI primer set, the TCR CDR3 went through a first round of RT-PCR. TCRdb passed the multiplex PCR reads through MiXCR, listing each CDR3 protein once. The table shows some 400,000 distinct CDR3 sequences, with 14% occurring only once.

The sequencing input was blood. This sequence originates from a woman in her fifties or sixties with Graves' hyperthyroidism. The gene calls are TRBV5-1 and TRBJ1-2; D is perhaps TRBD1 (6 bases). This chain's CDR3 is CASRQDYGYTF. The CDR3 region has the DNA TGCGCCAGCCGACAGGACTATGGCTACACCTTC.